The 27 T cell receptor beta chains reported below all come from one sample, sequenced in a study of cytomegalovirus exposure and HLA in healthy donors. It was with 60 Vbeta and 13 Jbeta primers that the PCR ran. Here immunoSEQ multiplex PCR was the method, and the copy in TCRdb shows in-frame clones only, minus some. This table has about 120,000 clones, approximately 80% appearing once. The source material was PBMCs. The source of these receptors is a man in his forties or fifties in good health and CMV-seropositive.

V and J are TRBV11-2 and TRBJ2-5; 7 nucleotides align to TRBD2. V lost 3 bases to trimming and J lost 5 bases; unmatched junction nucleotides: 15. There are 17 residues in the CDR3. Per germline, CDR1 SGHAT and CDR2 FQNNGV. The CDR3 DNA is TGTGCCAGCAGCTTCTCGGCTCGGGGTGGGCGGGGGGAGACCCAGTACTTC. It encodes CASSFSARGGRGETQYF.

V gene TRBV2 combines with J gene TRBJ2-7; D ambiguous. Germline CDR1 reads SNHLY; CDR2 reads FYNNEI. The CDR3 covers 13 residues. The V and J ends lost 1 base and 7 bases respectively, with 11 bases between them. CDR3: CASSEGSRLEQYF. DNA for the CDR3: TGTGCCAGCAGTGAAGGGTCCCGGTTGGAGCAGTACTTC.

The chain recombines TRBV27 with TRBJ2-7; D gene ambiguous. V was shortened by 6 bases and J by 3 bases, with 12 bases between the two germline ends. Per germline, CDR1 MNHEY and CDR2 SMNVEV (reference sequence). The CDR3 is 13 residues long. CDR3 DNA sequence: TGTGCCAGCAGCCACTCCCCGAGCTACGAGCAGTACTTC. It specifies CASSHSPSYEQYF.

The J gene is TRBJ2-1, the V gene TRBV6-5; TRBD2 aligns across 12 bases. There are 16 residues in the CDR3. The germline CDR1 and CDR2 sequences are MNHEY and SVGAGI. Trimming at V came to 2 bases and at J to 5 bases, leaving 4 bases not matched to a gene. This chain's CDR3 is CASSYPRTSGDNEQFF. For the CDR3, the DNA is TGTGCCAGCAGTTACCCTAGGACTAGCGGGGACAATGAGCAGTTCTTC.

The rearrangement uses TRBV28 and TRBJ2-5; TRBD1 matches 12 bases. The germline CDR1 and CDR2 sequences are MDHEN and SYDVKM. This CDR3 has 14 amino acids. V shed 7 bases, J shed 4 bases, and the junction held 4 bases outside the gene matches. The chain's CDR3 is CASTGTGGGETQYF. DNA for the CDR3: TGTGCCAGCACCGGGACAGGGGGCGGAGAGACCCAGTACTTC.

Concerning this clone: One end of the junction fails to match germline, which may point to a read error. This chain joins TRBV4-1 and TRBJ2-2, with D possibly TRBD2 on 5 matching bases. Germline-derived CDR1 and CDR2 are MGHRA and YSYEKL. The CDR3 covers 13 residues. Written as DNA, the CDR3 is TGCGCCAGCAGCCATCTCGAACACCGGGGAGCTGTTTTT. This sequence encodes CASSHLEHRGAVF.

The CDR3 reads CASSLERADEKLFF. CDR3 nucleotide sequence: TGTGCCAGCAGCTTAGAGAGGGCAGATGAAAAACTGTTTTTT. The gene calls are TRBV7-3 and TRBJ1-4; D remains ambiguous. The V gene's germline CDR1 is SGHTA and CDR2 FQGTGA. This CDR3 is built from 14 residues. Trimming shortened V by 2 bases and J by 6 bases, and 10 bases separated the two germline ends.

V gene TRBV2 combines with J gene TRBJ1-6; TRBD1 might be the D (5 bases). The CDR3 sequence is 13 residues long. Germline V gene data show CDR1 as SNHLY and CDR2 as FYNNEI. V gave up 9 bases and J gave up 8 bases, with 14 bases separating them. The DNA of the CDR3 is TGTGCCAGTCAGGGTTTGGTGGATTCACCCCTCCACTTT. Translated, it gives CASQGLVDSPLHF.

V is TRBV29-1 and J is TRBJ2-5; 8 nucleotides match TRBD2. This CDR3 has 15 amino acids. Germline V CDR1 and CDR2: SQVTM, ANQGSEA. After removal of 4 bases from V and 1 base from J, the junction contained 8 bases not matched to a gene. In DNA form, the CDR3 reads TGCAGCGTTGGAGAGACTAGCGTCAGCCAAGAGACCCAGTACTTC. This encodes CSVGETSVSQETQYF.

The chain links TRBV6-7 to TRBJ2-1, with TRBD2 matching 12 bases. TRBV6-7 is marked as an open reading frame, function uncertain. With V trimmed by 2 bases and J by 7 bases, 9 bases remained unmatched. CDR3 length equals 17 residues. The CDR3 bases are TGTGCCAGCAGTTACATTGGACTAGCGGGGACCCCGAATGAGCAGTTCTTC. Residues: CASSYIGLAGTPNEQFF.

The CDR3 nucleotides read TGTGCCAGCAGTTACTCGACTCAGCCGAGCAATCAGCCCCAGCATTTT. Amino acid sequence: CASSYSTQPSNQPQHF. This chain joins TRBV6-5 and TRBJ1-5; no reliable D call. From germline, CDR1 is MNHEY and CDR2 SVGAGI. The CDR3 totals 16 residues. Trimming pared 0 bases from V and 1 base from J, leaving 10 bases between.

This rearrangement joins TRBV5-6 to TRBJ2-5; tentative D call: TRBD1 (5 bases). The J call may be wrong; the DNA end is better matched by TRBJ2-7. The CDR3 has 16 amino acids. In germline, CDR1 is SGHDT, CDR2 YYEEEE. The CDR3 DNA reads TGTGCCAGCAGCCCCGTTCCCTCGCAGGGTAGCTACGAGCAGTACTTC. It encodes CASSPVPSQGSYEQYF.

The V and J genes are TRBV6-5 and TRBJ2-5, with 9 bases fitting TRBD1. Trimming at V came to 7 bases and at J to 5 bases, leaving 8 bases not matched to a gene. The CDR3 contains 14 residues. Germline loops: CDR1 MNHEY, CDR2 SVGAGI. The CDR3 reads CASNNRGLTETQYF. CDR3 bases: TGTGCCAGCAACAACAGGGGGCTGACTGAGACCCAGTACTTC.

This chain joins TRBV5-1 and TRBJ2-2; maybe TRBD2 (5 bases). Trimming stripped 2 bases from V and 3 bases from J, with 11 bases between. The CDR3 contains 15 residues. The germline V gene has CDR1 SGHRS and CDR2 YFSETQ. The CDR3, as DNA: TGCGCCAGCAGCTTACGGACTCCTGACACCGGGGAGCTGTTTTTT. Translation: CASSLRTPDTGELFF.

In DNA, the CDR3 is TGTGCCAGCTCACCATCAGGGACAGTTAAAAACATTCAGTACTTC. Translated: CASSPSGTVKNIQYF. This rearrangement joins TRBV18 to TRBJ2-4; 7 bases are shared with TRBD1. CDR1 and CDR2 (germline): KGHSH, LQKENI. Trimming at V came to 2 bases and at J to 4 bases, leaving 5 bases not matched to a gene. The CDR3 has 15 residues. Together with reference TRBV18 and TRBJ2-4, the CDR3 gives the full variable domain: NAGVMQNPRHLVRRRGQEARLRCSPMKGHSHVYWYRQLPEEGLKFMVYLQKENIIDESGMPKERFSAEFPKEGPSILRIQQVVRGDSAAYFCASSPSGTVKNIQYFGAGTRLSVL.

Worth noting for this clone: An end of the junction does not agree with germline; a read error may underlie this. The rearrangement uses TRBV7-9 and TRBJ1-5; no firm D call. The CDR3 runs 14 residues. Germline CDR1 and CDR2: SEHNR and FQNEAQ (reference sequence). CDR3 region: CSSSLTGGNQPQHF. CDR3 bases: TGTTCCAGCAGCCTAACCGGGGGCAATCAGCCCCAGCATTTT.

The genes are TRBV6-5 and TRBJ2-7, with D possibly matching TRBD2 (6 bases). This CDR3 is built from 15 residues. Deletions cut 6 bases from V and 2 bases from J, with 17 bases between. Germline CDR1 is MNHEY and CDR2 is SVGAGI. The CDR3 DNA reads as TGTGCCAGCAGCGAGCCGTCGGGGGAAACCTACGAGCAGTACTTC. Translating it yields CASSEPSGETYEQYF.

The gene calls are TRBV12-5 and TRBJ2-5, with 7 bases that match TRBD1. The junction had 8 bases not matched to a gene; V was cut back by 6 bases and J by 1 base. In germline, CDR1 is LGHNT, CDR2 FRNRAP. The CDR3 runs to 15 residues. CDR3 protein: CASGLGQTTQETQYF. CDR3 in DNA: TGTGCTAGTGGCCTGGGACAGACAACCCAAGAGACCCAGTACTTC. Variable domain in full (rest from reference TRBV12-5 and TRBJ2-5): DARVTQTPRHKVTEMGQEVTMRCQPILGHNTVFWYRQTMMQGLELLAYFRNRAPLDDSGMPKDRFSAEMPDATLATLKIQPSEPRDSAVYFCASGLGQTTQETQYFGPGTRLLVL.

The chain is built from TRBV28 and TRBJ2-5; D is possibly TRBD1 (6 bases). Trimming stripped 4 bases from V and 1 base from J, with 13 bases between. The CDR3 contains 15 residues. Per the germline V gene, CDR1 is MDHEN and CDR2 is SYDVKM. This CDR3 reads CASSSPGTLQETQYF. Written as DNA, the CDR3 is TGTGCCAGCAGTTCCCCCGGGACACTCCAAGAGACCCAGTACTTC.

The chain employs TRBV6-5 and TRBJ1-2; no reliable D call. The germline gives CDR1 MNHEY, CDR2 SVGAGI. Trimming took off 10 bases at V and 2 bases at J, with 14 bases between the two ends. CDR3 size: 13 residues. For the CDR3, the DNA is TGTGCCACCAGCCGGGGAACCAACTATGGCTACACCTTC. This sequence encodes CATSRGTNYGYTF.

The chain recombines TRBV5-1 with TRBJ2-3; 7 bases are a match to TRBD2. CDR1 is SGHRS, CDR2 YFSETQ, per germline. The CDR3 totals 15 residues. V was clipped by 5 bases and J by 3 bases; unmatched bases: 9. The CDR3 region is CASRPRERGTDTQYF. CDR3 DNA sequence: TGCGCCAGCAGGCCGCGGGAGAGAGGGACAGATACGCAGTATTTT.

This clone was observed a handful of times. The chain employs TRBV28 and TRBJ2-2, with 10 bases identical to TRBD1. The V segment lost 5 bases and the J segment 7 bases; nucleotides outside the gene matches: 10. The CDR3 has 16 amino acids. CDR1 is MDHEN and CDR2 is SYDVKM in the germline V gene. CDR3: CASSPPTGGVGGELFF. The CDR3 nucleotides read TGTGCCAGCAGTCCCCCGACAGGGGGCGTTGGCGGGGAGCTGTTTTTT.

About this clone itself: Other nucleotide sequences in the sample specify the same CDR3. The rearrangement links TRBV25-1 to TRBJ1-2, with TRBD1 matching 7 bases. Germline V gene lookup returns CDR1 MGHDK and CDR2 SYGVNS. This CDR3 has 12 residues. J was trimmed by 8 bases and V by 10 bases; bases with no gene match: 10. The CDR3 coding sequence is TGTGCCACAAGAACAGGGGAGAGGGGCTACACCTTC. Translation: CATRTGERGYTF.

The gene calls are TRBV7-2 and TRBJ2-5, with 13 bases that match TRBD2. Germline-derived CDR1 and CDR2 are SGHTA and FQGNSA. Germline trimming cut 3 bases from V and 2 bases from J; bases unmatched to any gene: 3. The CDR3 extends over 16 amino acids. The DNA of the CDR3 is TGTGCCAGCAGCTTGAGGGGACTAGCGGGGCAAGAGACCCAGTACTTC. It encodes CASSLRGLAGQETQYF.

This chain links TRBV7-2 with TRBJ2-3, with 13 nucleotides matching TRBD2. Germline V lookup: CDR1 SGHTA, CDR2 FQGNSA. J was trimmed by 5 bases and V by 1 base; bases with no gene match: 6. There are 17 residues in the CDR3. The CDR3 region has the DNA TGTGCCAGCAGCTTAGAGACTAGCGGGGGGCCCAGAGATACGCAGTATTTT. This gives the protein CASSLETSGGPRDTQYF.

The CDR3 reads CASSLLAGGNEQFF. CDR3 nucleotides: TGTGCCAGCAGCTTATTAGCGGGGGGGAATGAGCAGTTCTTC. The gene calls are TRBV7-3 and TRBJ2-1, with 11 bases lining up with TRBD2. The trim removed 2 bases at V and 7 bases at J, leaving 1 base unmatched. The CDR3 is made up of 14 amino acids. Germline values: CDR1 SGHTA, CDR2 FQGTGA.

V gene TRBV7-2 combines with J gene TRBJ1-4, with 9 bases lining up with TRBD1. The CDR3 extends over 19 amino acids. V trimming: 5 bases; J trimming: 4 bases; junction bases outside the gene matches: 17. Germline CDR1 is SGHTA and CDR2 is FQGNSA. CDR3 coding DNA: TGTGCCAGCAGCCCGCCGGGACAGGGAGGTTTTGGATATAATGAAAAACTGTTTTTT. This translates into CASSPPGQGGFGYNEKLFF.